This T cell receptor (beta chain) came from a study of blood T cell repertoires in COVID-19. The Seattle patients, enrolled during active infection, were followed longitudinally. Source study methods: Amplified reference gene primers provided the basis for estimating nucleated cell counts. Here immunoSEQ multiplex PCR was the method, and the copy in TCRdb shows in-frame clones only, minus some. The V and J calls and clone size were taken over from that table, and D and trimming were inferred from the DNA. Altogether approximately 180,000 clones are present, approximately 83% being singletons, with the ten largest covering around 6.3%. The origin of this receptor is a woman aged 40 to 50 with COVID-19, enrolled during active disease. Material for sequencing was peripheral blood.

CDR3 region: CASSLGTPTGELFF. Here the CDR3 DNA reads TGTGCCAGCAGTCTCGGGACACCTACCGGGGAGCTGTTTTTT. The V gene is TRBV6-5, the J gene TRBJ2-2; D is perhaps TRBD1 (6 bases). The CDR3 totals 14 residues. Germline loops: CDR1 MNHEY, CDR2 SVGAGI. The V gene lost 5 bases and the J gene lost 5 bases, with 12 bases spanning the gap.